This TCR beta chain was recovered during a study of vaccination and CD4 T cells after COVID-19. Oncomine TCR Beta short-read sequencing was applied to DNA from cultured CD4+ T cells. TCRdb used MiXCR to reprocess the PCR reads, holding one entry per CDR3 protein. The sample has several thousand distinct CDR3 sequences, around 62% seen once. CDR1 SQVTM and CDR2 ANQGSEA come from the germline V gene. V was cut by 3 bases and J by 7 bases, with 6 bases left in between. The CDR3 is made up of 10 amino acids. The treatment here: approximately 9-day PBMC culture with coronavirus spike peptide pools or control peptides (ViraFEST assay). Turning to this clonotype: Its antigen is undetermined.

The specimen sequenced was CD4+ T cells from blood, cultured in vitro. This receptor was obtained from a human donor who had recovered from COVID-19. The chain employs TRBV29-1 and TRBJ2-5; D is undetermined. In DNA, the CDR3 is TGCAGCGTTGATGAGGTGACCCAGTACTTC. Translation gives CSVDEVTQYF.